This paragraph covers one T cell receptor beta chain sequence. Germline V gene data show CDR1 as SEHNR and CDR2 as FQNEAQ (reference sequence). Trimming took off 5 bases at V and 4 bases at J, with 9 bases between the two ends. The CDR3 runs to 14 residues. This sample was taken from a study of cytomegalovirus exposure and HLA in healthy donors. The PCR ran on 60 Vbeta and 13 Jbeta primers. Using immunoSEQ multiplex PCR, the repertoire was profiled, and TCRdb retains in-frame clones only, with some absent. Counted here are 150,000 to 200,000 clones, 82% occurring once; the ten biggest clones make up roughly 0.095%.

The chain recombines TRBV7-9 with TRBJ1-6; D ambiguous. The sequenced sample was PBMCs. The sequence was obtained from a boy between 2 and 15 years old in good health and CMV-seronegative. In DNA form, the CDR3 reads TGTGCCAGCAGCCTAGGCGGTTATAATTCACCCCTCCACTTT. This gives the protein CASSLGGYNSPLHF.